The 17 T cell receptor beta chains below were found in one sample sequenced in a study of blood T cell repertoires in COVID-19 (dated by TCRdb to 2020 to 2021). Receptor libraries were prepared by the immunoSEQ multiplex PCR assay. Sourced from immuneACCESS, this table was stored by TCRdb with only in-frame sequences that have V and J called. A share of the clones is absent; for the studies checked, an unresolved V gene accounts for under half, and the remainder has no known explanation. The sample contains 70,000 to 80,000 clones, around 90% of them found a single time. Of the sample, around 5% falls within the top ten clones. Material for sequencing was peripheral blood. The receptors shown here come from a woman in her sixties or seventies with active COVID-19.

The rearrangement joins TRBV6-5 to TRBJ2-3; 7 nucleotides line up with TRBD2. Losses at the gene ends were 6 bases for V and 4 bases for J; bases not matched to a gene: 10. This CDR3 has 15 amino acids. Germline assignment: CDR1 MNHEY and CDR2 SVGAGI. CDR3 protein: CASRTWEGRADTQYF. CDR3 in DNA: TGTGCCAGCAGAACCTGGGAGGGGCGAGCAGATACGCAGTATTTT.

The chain combines TRBV7-9 with TRBJ2-3, with 10 positions matching TRBD1. Germline assignment: CDR1 SEHNR and CDR2 FQNEAQ (reference sequence). The CDR3 is made up of 16 amino acids. V lost 8 bases, J lost 0 bases, and 8 bases stayed unmatched. In DNA form, the CDR3 reads TGTGCCAGCCGGGACAGGGGCGCTTCTAGCACAGATACGCAGTATTTT. Translating gives CASRDRGASSTDTQYF. Full variable domain (rest looked up from reference TRBV7-9 and TRBJ2-3): DTGVSQNPRHKITKRGQNVTFRCDPISEHNRLYWYRQTLGQGPEFLTYFQNEAQLEKSRLLSDRFSAERPKGSFSTLEIQRTEQGDSAMYLCASRDRGASSTDTQYFGPGTRLTVL.

The chain uses TRBV6-5 and TRBJ1-5; 7 bases align to TRBD1. The CDR3 loop spans 15 amino acids. CDR1 and CDR2 from the germline V gene are MNHEY and SVGAGI. The V segment lost 6 bases and the J segment 2 bases; nucleotides outside the gene matches: 7. The CDR3 region has the DNA TGTGCCAGCAGAGTGACAGGGTTCGGCAATCAGCCCCAGCATTTT. It specifies CASRVTGFGNQPQHF.

The V and J genes are TRBV7-9 and TRBJ2-1; no clear D. Trimming stripped 7 bases from V and 0 bases from J, with 22 bases between. The length of the CDR3 is 18 residues. Germline-derived CDR1 and CDR2 are SEHNR and FQNEAQ (reference sequence). The CDR3 nucleotides are TGTGCCAGCATCTTCAGGCCGTTGGGCCTTATCTCCTACAATGAGCAGTTCTTC. Its protein product is CASIFRPLGLISYNEQFF.

V is TRBV2 and J is TRBJ2-3; 9 nucleotides match TRBD1. The V gene end was trimmed by 6 bases and the J gene end by 4 bases; junction bases not matched to a gene: 8. Looked up from germline, CDR1 is SNHLY and CDR2 is FYNNEI. The CDR3 is made up of 15 amino acids. CDR3 sequence: CASRRGQGKADTQYF. The CDR3 nucleotides are TGTGCCAGCAGGCGAGGACAGGGGAAGGCAGATACGCAGTATTTT.

V usage is TRBV19 and J usage is TRBJ2-3; 14 nucleotides align to TRBD2. Germline V gene lookup returns CDR1 LNHDA and CDR2 SQIVND (reference sequence). The CDR3 spans 16 residues. The V segment lost 9 bases and the J segment 4 bases; nucleotides outside the gene matches: 9. CDR3 protein: CASQKGLAGEADTQYF. CDR3 sequence (DNA): TGTGCCAGCCAAAAGGGACTAGCGGGAGAAGCAGATACGCAGTATTTT.

Only one count was recorded for this clone. This chain connects TRBV4-1 to TRBJ1-3; TRBD1 might be the D (5 bases). Trimming left V 2 bases short and J 2 bases short, with 10 bases between. This CDR3 has 15 amino acids. Germline V gene sequence: CDR1 MGHRA, CDR2 YSYEKL. The CDR3 spells CASSQNTGAGNTIYF. The CDR3 DNA sequence: TGCGCCAGCAGCCAAAACACAGGAGCTGGAAACACCATATATTTT.

The rearrangement links TRBV28 to TRBJ1-2; TRBD1 is a possible D gene (6 bases). V lost 4 bases, J lost 3 bases, and 18 bases lay in between. Per germline, CDR1 MDHEN and CDR2 SYDVKM. The CDR3 sequence is 16 residues long. CDR3 DNA: TGTGCCAGCAGTTCCTATTCCTGGGGGGGCTACTATGGCTACACCTTC. It encodes CASSSYSWGGYYGYTF.

V gene TRBV5-1 combines with J gene TRBJ2-1; D is perhaps TRBD2 (6 bases). Germline CDR1 is SGHRS and CDR2 is YFSETQ. V was pared by 0 bases and J by 3 bases, with 10 bases between. The CDR3 is 15 amino acids. CDR3 coding DNA: TGCGCCAGCAGCTTGGCTACCGGGAGCTACAATGAGCAGTTCTTC. This gives the protein CASSLATGSYNEQFF.

The chain is built from TRBV7-2 and TRBJ2-1; 8 bases are a match to TRBD1. From germline, CDR1 is SGHTA and CDR2 FQGNSA. V lost 3 bases to trimming and J lost 5 bases; unmatched junction nucleotides: 3. The CDR3 is 14 residues long. CDR3 sequence (DNA): TGTGCCAGCAGCTTGGGACAGGCTAACAATGAGCAGTTCTTC. Translating it yields CASSLGQANNEQFF.

The chain recombines TRBV6-5 with TRBJ1-4; D gene ambiguous. The CDR3 consists of 15 residues. Trimming stripped 6 bases from V and 0 bases from J, with 11 bases between. CDR1 MNHEY and CDR2 SVGAGI come from the germline V gene. CDR3 residues: CASSPRVATNEKLFF. DNA of the CDR3: TGTGCCAGCAGCCCGAGGGTAGCAACTAATGAAAAACTGTTTTTT.

This chain connects TRBV24-1 to TRBJ2-1; no definite D call. Trimming removed 3 bases from V and 4 bases from J, with 12 bases in between. CDR3 length: 15 amino acids. Per germline, CDR1 KGHDR and CDR2 SFDVKD. For the CDR3, the DNA is TGTGCCACCAGTGATCCCTCAGTCCCTTACAATGAGCAGTTCTTC. Translating it yields CATSDPSVPYNEQFF.

The chain is built from TRBV19 and TRBJ2-2, with 9 bases matching TRBD1. Looked up from germline, CDR1 is LNHDA and CDR2 is SQIVND (reference sequence). The CDR3 totals 15 residues. With V trimmed by 4 bases and J by 7 bases, 7 bases remained unmatched. DNA for the CDR3: TGTGCCAGTAGTAGTAAACACAGGGGGCACGGGGAGCTGTTTTTT. Residues: CASSSKHRGHGELFF.

The chain has TRBV18 and TRBJ2-7; 7 bases are a match to TRBD2. After removal of 5 bases from V and 5 bases from J, the junction contained 6 bases not matched to a gene. Germline V gives CDR1 KGHSH, CDR2 LQKENI. The CDR3 loop spans 13 amino acids. The CDR3 DNA reads TGTGCCAGCTCAGGGCAGGGAGGGGACGAGCAGTACTTC. It translates to CASSGQGGDEQYF. Drawing the rest from reference TRBV18 and TRBJ2-7, the complete variable domain is NAGVMQNPRHLVRRRGQEARLRCSPMKGHSHVYWYRQLPEEGLKFMVYLQKENIIDESGMPKERFSAEFPKEGPSILRIQQVVRGDSAAYFCASSGQGGDEQYFGPGTRLTVT.

The chain carries TRBV30 and TRBJ1-1; 8 bases are shared with TRBD1. After removal of 3 bases from V and 4 bases from J, the junction contained 7 bases not matched to a gene. Germline V gene data show CDR1 as GTSNPN and CDR2 as SVGIG (reference sequence). The CDR3 covers 14 residues. CDR3 DNA: TGTGCCTGGAGCGAACAGGGGGTCACCACTGAAGCTTTCTTT. The encoded protein is CAWSEQGVTTEAFF.

The chain uses TRBV11-2 and TRBJ2-3; the D is unclear. The V end was cut by 5 bases, the J end by 6 bases, with 15 bases between. Germline lookup yields CDR1 SGHAT and CDR2 FQNNGV. The length of the CDR3 is 14 residues. The CDR3 DNA sequence: TGTGCCAGCAGCCGAACCTTACTGTTGGATACGCAGTATTTT. It codes for CASSRTLLLDTQYF.

This clone was counted a single time. This CDR3 is CASSASGSAGANVLTF. CDR3 sequence (DNA): TGTGCCAGCAGCGCGTCGGGGTCAGCTGGGGCCAACGTCCTGACTTTC. The V and J genes are TRBV7-9 and TRBJ2-6; weak D call: TRBD2 (5 bases). Germline CDR1 SEHNR, CDR2 FQNEAQ (reference sequence). This CDR3 comprises 16 residues. Trimming cost V 5 bases and J 2 bases, with 13 bases left between them.